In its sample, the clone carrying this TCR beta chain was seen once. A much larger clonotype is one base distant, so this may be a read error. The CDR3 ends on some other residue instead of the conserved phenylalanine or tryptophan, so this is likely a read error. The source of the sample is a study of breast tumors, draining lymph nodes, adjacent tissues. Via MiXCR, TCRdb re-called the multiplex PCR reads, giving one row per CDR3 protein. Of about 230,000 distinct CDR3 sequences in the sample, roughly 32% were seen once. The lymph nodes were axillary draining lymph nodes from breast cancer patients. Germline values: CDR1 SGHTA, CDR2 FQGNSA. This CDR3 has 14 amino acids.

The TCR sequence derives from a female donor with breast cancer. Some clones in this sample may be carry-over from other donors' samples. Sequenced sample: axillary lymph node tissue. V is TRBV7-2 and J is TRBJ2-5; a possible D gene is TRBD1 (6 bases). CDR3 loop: CACSTSTGQETQYL. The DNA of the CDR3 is TGTGCCTGCAGCACCTCGACAGGACAAGAGACCCAGTACCTC.